The rows below give T cell receptor beta chains drawn from one sample of a study of technical replicates of blood from a few donors. Data came from immunoSEQ multiplex PCR; TCRdb stores just in-frame clones and leaves some out. Of just over 75,000 clones listed, 93% were seen once; the top ten hold 0.35% to 0.5%. The specimen sequenced was T cells isolated from PBMCs. These receptors all come from a human donor in good health. CDR3s include the opening cysteine and the closing phenylalanine or tryptophan. A D gene is named only where the DNA matches it firmly. The size field is filled for only some rows; it gives once, few, many or a size class.

V	length	size	D	J	DNA	CDR3
TRBV28	13	-	-	TRBJ2-7	TGTGCCAGCAGTTTGACAGGATTATACGAGCAGTACTTC	CASSLTGLYEQYF
TRBV11-3	13	-	-	TRBJ2-1	TGTGCCAGCAGCTTAGGAACGGGAAATGAGCAGTTCTTC	CASSLGTGNEQFF
TRBV10-3	17	-	-	TRBJ2-1	TGTGCCTCCTGTAAACAGGCTAGCGACATCTTCTACAATGAGCAGTTCTTC	CASCKQASDIFYNEQFF
TRBV5-1	14	-	TRBD1	TRBJ2-3	TGCGCCAGCAGCTCCTACAGGGGTACAGATACGCAGTATTTT	CASSSYRGTDTQYF
TRBV5-6	18	-	TRBD1	TRBJ2-6	TGTGCCAGCAGCTTGGCCGGGACAGGGATGTCTGGGGCCAACGTCCTGACTTTC	CASSLAGTGMSGANVLTF
TRBV6-5	14	-	-	TRBJ1-1	TGTGCCAGCACTCAGATGGACACGAACACTGAAGCTTTCTTT	CASTQMDTNTEAFF
TRBV19	15	-	TRBD2	TRBJ2-2	TGTGCCAGTAAAAATACGGCTAGCGGGAATGGGGAGCTGTTTTTT	CASKNTASGNGELFF
TRBV6-5	13	-	-	TRBJ1-1	TGTGCCAGCAGTTCCGGGGTGATCACTGAAGCTTTCTTT	CASSSGVITEAFF
TRBV20-1	11	-	-	TRBJ1-2	TGCAGTGGATGGAGGGCCGATGGCTACACCTTC	CSGWRADGYTF
TRBV6-1	12	-	-	TRBJ1-5	TGTGCCAGCAGTGAATTGAGACAGCCCCAGCATTTT	CASSELRQPQHF
TRBV6-7	15	-	-	TRBJ2-1	TGTGCCAGCATTCTAGCTCAGCCGACCTACAATGAGCAGTTCTTC	CASILAQPTYNEQFF
TRBV7-9	15	-	TRBD2	TRBJ2-7	TGTGCCAGCAGCTTATCCCTAGCGGGGTCCTACGAGCAGTACTTC	CASSLSLAGSYEQYF
TRBV20-1	11	-	-	TRBJ1-1	TGCAGTGCTACTAAAAACACTGAAGCTTTCTTT	CSATKNTEAFF
TRBV30	12	-	TRBD2	TRBJ2-3	TGTGCGAGGGGAGGGAGCACAGATACGCAGTATTTT	CARGGSTDTQYF
TRBV7-2	16	-	-	TRBJ2-7	TGTGCCAGCAGCTTAGGGGGTGGTGGGGGCCCCTACGAGCAGTACTTC	CASSLGGGGGPYEQYF
TRBV30	15	-	TRBD2	TRBJ2-5	TGTGCCTGGAGATTTAGCGGGGGCCTCCAAGAGACCCAGTACTTC	CAWRFSGGLQETQYF
TRBV30	14	-	TRBD1	TRBJ2-7	TGTGCCTGCAACCCGACAGGGAACGAGTACGAGCAGTACTTC	CACNPTGNEYEQYF
TRBV6-1	14	-	-	TRBJ2-7	TGTGCCAGCAGTGAAGCATACATCTCCTACGAGCAGTACTTC	CASSEAYISYEQYF
TRBV15	14	-	-	TRBJ2-7	TGTGCCACCAACTCAGGGTACGGGACTTACGAGCAGTACTTC	CATNSGYGTYEQYF
TRBV27	14	-	-	TRBJ2-7	TGTGCCAGCAGTAGTGCGGGCTGGGGCTACGAGCAGTACTTC	CASSSAGWGYEQYF
TRBV7-9	15	-	-	TRBJ2-7	TGTGCCAGCAGCTTAGCGCTGGACAGACTGGGCGAGCAGTACTTC	CASSLALDRLGEQYF
TRBV6-5	16	-	-	TRBJ1-5	TGTGCCAGCAGTTACGGACTCCCGTTAGGAAATCAGCCCCAGCATTTT	CASSYGLPLGNQPQHF
TRBV6-5	14	-	TRBD1	TRBJ2-5	TGTGCCAGCAGTCGCGGGACAGGGAAAGAGACCCAGTACTTC	CASSRGTGKETQYF
TRBV11-2	12	-	-	TRBJ2-7	TGTGCCAGCAGGTTTGCCCAGTACGAGCAGTACTTC	CASRFAQYEQYF
TRBV19	15	-	-	TRBJ2-2	TGTGCCAGTAGTATAGGGGACATCGATACCGGGGAGCTGTTTTTT	CASSIGDIDTGELFF
TRBV5-1	13	-	-	TRBJ2-5	TGCGCCAGCAGCTATGACAGCGAAGAGACCCAGTACTTC	CASSYDSEETQYF
TRBV5-1	16	-	TRBD1	TRBJ2-7	TGCGCCAGCAGCTTGGCCCCCGCGGCAGGGGGCACCGAGCAGTACTTC	CASSLAPAAGGTEQYF
TRBV5-1	11	-	-	TRBJ2-1	TGCGCCAGCAGCCAGTACAATGAGCAGTTCTTC	CASSQYNEQFF
TRBV7-9	13	once	TRBD1	TRBJ1-2	TGTGCCAGCAGACAGGGGGAAGGCTATGGCTACACCTTC	CASRQGEGYGYTF
TRBV11-2	14	-	-	TRBJ1-1	TGTGCCAGCAGCTTAGACAGGGAACGAGCTGAAGCTTTCTTT	CASSLDRERAEAFF
TRBV27	15	-	TRBD1	TRBJ1-2	TGTGCCAGCAGTTTATTGACAGGGGGAAGTCAGGGCTACACCTTC	CASSLLTGGSQGYTF
TRBV5-4	14	-	-	TRBJ2-7	TGTGCCAGCAGCTTGGCGGGGCGGGACTACGAGCAGTACTTC	CASSLAGRDYEQYF
TRBV7-8	14	-	-	TRBJ1-3	TGTGCCAGCAGCTTAGAACAGGGTGACAACACCATATATTTT	CASSLEQGDNTIYF
TRBV19	17	-	TRBD2	TRBJ2-3	TGTGCCAGTAGTGTACCCGGGGTAGCGGGAGGGAGAGATACGCAGTATTTT	CASSVPGVAGGRDTQYF
TRBV11-3	14	-	TRBD1	TRBJ2-7	TGTGCCAGCAGCTTAGATCGGATGGGACAGGAGTGTAGGTTC	CASSLDRMGQECRF